Listed below are T cell receptor beta chains from one sample, sequenced in a study of blood T cell repertoires in COVID-19. Clones were sequenced by immunoSEQ multiplex PCR, and TCRdb holds only the in-frame ones, with some missing. The table shows fewer than 250,000 clones, with about nine tenths occurring only once. The sequencing input was peripheral blood. These receptor sequences come from a woman in her 70s with acute or convalescent COVID-19. The CDR3 runs from the conserved cysteine through the conserved F or W. A D gene is named only where the DNA matches it firmly. Clone size appears in some rows only: once, few, many, or a class for an expanded clone.

CDR3 DNA: TGCGCCAGCAGCTTGGCGAGCGGAGGAAGGGAGACCCAGTACTTC
CDR3 protein: CASSLASGGRETQYF
V gene: TRBV5-1
clone size: -
J gene: TRBJ2-5
D gene: -

CDR3 DNA: TGTGCCAGCAGCTTAGGTCAGGGGCCGAATGAAAAACTGTTTTTT
CDR3 protein: CASSLGQGPNEKLFF
V gene: TRBV7-9
clone size: -
J gene: TRBJ1-4
D gene: -

CDR3 DNA: TGTGCCAGTAGCCGAATCCCGGGACTAGCGGGGGGACTCAATGAGCAGTTCTTC
CDR3 protein: CASSRIPGLAGGLNEQFF
V gene: TRBV19
clone size: -
J gene: TRBJ2-1
D gene: TRBD2

CDR3 DNA: TGTGCCAGCTCACCACGAGACACTCCTTCACCCCTCCACTTT
CDR3 protein: CASSPRDTPSPLHF
V gene: TRBV18
clone size: -
J gene: TRBJ1-6
D gene: -

CDR3 DNA: TGTGCCAGCAGCCCTGGACAGGGGAAGGGCTACACCTTC
CDR3 protein: CASSPGQGKGYTF
V gene: TRBV7-9
clone size: -
J gene: TRBJ1-2
D gene: TRBD1

CDR3 DNA: TGTGCCAGCAGTTTGTTGGGGGGGATGGCCTACGAGCAGTACTTC
CDR3 protein: CASSLLGGMAYEQYF
V gene: TRBV27
clone size: few
J gene: TRBJ2-7
D gene: TRBD2

CDR3 DNA: TGTGCCAGCAGATTAGGACAGGGAAACTATGGCTACACCTTC
CDR3 protein: CASRLGQGNYGYTF
V gene: TRBV2
clone size: -
J gene: TRBJ1-2
D gene: TRBD1

CDR3 DNA: TGTGCCAGCAGTTCCCTCCAACTAGCGGGGGGGGGCACAGATACGCAGTATTTT
CDR3 protein: CASSSLQLAGGGTDTQYF
V gene: TRBV27
clone size: -
J gene: TRBJ2-3
D gene: TRBD2

CDR3 DNA: TGTGCCAGCAGTCCGAATCCGGGACAGGGGGCAACTAATGAAAAACTGTTTTTT
CDR3 protein: CASSPNPGQGATNEKLFF
V gene: TRBV6-2/TRBV6-3
clone size: once
J gene: TRBJ1-4
D gene: TRBD1

CDR3 DNA: TGTGCCAGCAGTTTACGGGGGTCTAATTCACCCCTCCACTTT
CDR3 protein: CASSLRGSNSPLHF
V gene: TRBV6-6
clone size: few
J gene: TRBJ1-6
D gene: -

CDR3 DNA: TGTGCCAGCAGCTTTCCCCGCTCCTACGAGCAGTACTTC
CDR3 protein: CASSFPRSYEQYF
V gene: TRBV7-2
clone size: -
J gene: TRBJ2-7
D gene: -

CDR3 DNA: TGCAGCGTTCTACTAAACTATGGCTACACCTTC
CDR3 protein: CSVLLNYGYTF
V gene: TRBV29-1
clone size: -
J gene: TRBJ1-2
D gene: -

CDR3 DNA: TGCGCCAGCAGCTTCGGGACTACAGAAAATGAGCAGTTCTTC
CDR3 protein: CASSFGTTENEQFF
V gene: TRBV5-1
clone size: -
J gene: TRBJ2-1
D gene: TRBD2

CDR3 DNA: TGTGCCAGCAGTCCAAATGAAAAACTGTTTTTT
CDR3 protein: CASSPNEKLFF
V gene: TRBV12-3/TRBV12-4
clone size: -
J gene: TRBJ1-4
D gene: -

CDR3 DNA: TGTGCCAGCAGCCAATTTCGGGGTATAGGGACCCAGTACTTC
CDR3 protein: CASSQFRGIGTQYF
V gene: TRBV3-1/TRBV3-2
clone size: once
J gene: TRBJ2-5
D gene: -

CDR3 DNA: TGTGCCAGCAGCTTAAGGACTAGAACCAATGAGCAGTTCTTC
CDR3 protein: CASSLRTRTNEQFF
V gene: TRBV11-1
clone size: -
J gene: TRBJ2-1
D gene: TRBD2

CDR3 DNA: TGCGCCAGCACCCTCACAGGGCTCTCTGGAAACACCATATATTTT
CDR3 protein: CASTLTGLSGNTIYF
V gene: TRBV5-1
clone size: -
J gene: TRBJ1-3
D gene: -

CDR3 DNA: TGTGCCAGCAGTTTAGGGGGGGCCTATGGCTACACCTTC
CDR3 protein: CASSLGGAYGYTF
V gene: TRBV28
clone size: few
J gene: TRBJ1-2
D gene: -

CDR3 DNA: TGTGCCAGCAGAGAAAGGGGAAATGAGCAGTTCTTC
CDR3 protein: CASRERGNEQFF
V gene: TRBV27
clone size: -
J gene: TRBJ2-1
D gene: -

CDR3 DNA: TGCGCCAGCAGCTTGGGGGGGCTGTGGGGCAATCAGCCCCAGCATTTT
CDR3 protein: CASSLGGLWGNQPQHF
V gene: TRBV5-1
clone size: -
J gene: TRBJ1-5
D gene: -

CDR3 DNA: TGTGCCAGCAGCCTTACAGGGATTAATCAGCCCCAGCATTTT
CDR3 protein: CASSLTGINQPQHF
V gene: TRBV7-2
clone size: few
J gene: TRBJ1-5
D gene: -

CDR3 DNA: TGTGCCAGCAGCGACGGGGGGGCGCAGGGCTACGAGCAGTACTTC
CDR3 protein: CASSDGGAQGYEQYF
V gene: TRBV3-1/TRBV3-2
clone size: -
J gene: TRBJ2-7
D gene: TRBD2

CDR3 DNA: TGCGCCAGCAGAAGAGGCAGGGAGGACACTGAAGCTTTCTTT
CDR3 protein: CASRRGREDTEAFF
V gene: TRBV5-1
clone size: -
J gene: TRBJ1-1
D gene: -

CDR3 DNA: TGTGCCAGTAGTATAGATACAGGGGGTCAGCCCCAGCATTTT
CDR3 protein: CASSIDTGGQPQHF
V gene: TRBV19
clone size: -
J gene: TRBJ1-5
D gene: TRBD1

CDR3 DNA: TGTGCCAGCAGCCTCCGGGACAGCTATGGCTACACCTTC
CDR3 protein: CASSLRDSYGYTF
V gene: TRBV6-5
clone size: -
J gene: TRBJ1-2
D gene: TRBD1

CDR3 DNA: TGTGCCAGCAGCCCAACTAGCGGGGGAAACAATGAGCAGTTCTTC
CDR3 protein: CASSPTSGGNNEQFF
V gene: TRBV7-2
clone size: -
J gene: TRBJ2-1
D gene: TRBD2

CDR3 DNA: TGCGCCAGCAATTTCGGGGGTGAGCAGTACTTC
CDR3 protein: CASNFGGEQYF
V gene: TRBV5-1
clone size: -
J gene: TRBJ2-7
D gene: -

CDR3 DNA: TGTGCCAGCAGCCAAGGGGGAACTAATGAAAAACTGTTTTTT
CDR3 protein: CASSQGGTNEKLFF
V gene: TRBV9
clone size: once
J gene: TRBJ1-4
D gene: -

CDR3 DNA: TGTGCCAGCTCACCTCGCGGGGGGGGGCCCTACGAGCAGTACTTC
CDR3 protein: CASSPRGGGPYEQYF
V gene: TRBV18
clone size: -
J gene: TRBJ2-7
D gene: TRBD2

CDR3 DNA: TGTGCCAGCAGTCCCACGAGGGGACTAGCGGGGGAGCAGTTCTTC
CDR3 protein: CASSPTRGLAGEQFF
V gene: TRBV27
clone size: once
J gene: TRBJ2-1
D gene: TRBD2

CDR3 DNA: TGTGCCAGCAGCCCGACTGGGTTTGAAGCTTTCTTT
CDR3 protein: CASSPTGFEAFF
V gene: TRBV6-5
clone size: few
J gene: TRBJ1-1
D gene: -

CDR3 DNA: TGTGCCAGCAGTGAGGCCCAGCCCCAGCATTTT
CDR3 protein: CASSEAQPQHF
V gene: TRBV6-1
clone size: -
J gene: TRBJ1-5
D gene: -

CDR3 DNA: TGTGCCAGCAGCTTGACAACGAACTATGGCTACACCTTC
CDR3 protein: CASSLTTNYGYTF
V gene: TRBV7-2
clone size: few
J gene: TRBJ1-2
D gene: -

CDR3 DNA: TGCAGCGTTGTCTTGGGGGCGAATTATGGCTACACCTTC
CDR3 protein: CSVVLGANYGYTF
V gene: TRBV29-1
clone size: -
J gene: TRBJ1-2
D gene: -

CDR3 DNA: TGCGCCAGCAGCTTCGGGTCAACTAATGAAAAACTGTTTTTT
CDR3 protein: CASSFGSTNEKLFF
V gene: TRBV5-1
clone size: -
J gene: TRBJ1-4
D gene: -

CDR3 DNA: TGCGCCAGCAGCTCCACAGTTAACACTGAAGCTTTCTTT
CDR3 protein: CASSSTVNTEAFF
V gene: TRBV5-1
clone size: -
J gene: TRBJ1-1
D gene: -

CDR3 DNA: TGCAGTGCTAGTCCAAGCAATCAGCCCCAGCATTTT
CDR3 protein: CSASPSNQPQHF
V gene: TRBV20-1
clone size: -
J gene: TRBJ1-5
D gene: -

CDR3 DNA: TGTGCCACCAAGACTAGCGGGGGTAACCCCTACGAGCAGTACTTC
CDR3 protein: CATKTSGGNPYEQYF
V gene: TRBV6-5
clone size: -
J gene: TRBJ2-7
D gene: TRBD2

CDR3 DNA: TGTGCCAGCAGTGAAGAAACAGAGCAGTTCTTC
CDR3 protein: CASSEETEQFF
V gene: TRBV2
clone size: -
J gene: TRBJ2-1
D gene: -

CDR3 DNA: TGTGCCAGCAGCTGGGGCCTGGGTAACACTGAAGCTTTCTTT
CDR3 protein: CASSWGLGNTEAFF
V gene: TRBV6-5
clone size: -
J gene: TRBJ1-1
D gene: -

CDR3 DNA: TGTGCCAGCAGCTACAGGGGCGGGAACACTGAAGCTTTCTTT
CDR3 protein: CASSYRGGNTEAFF
V gene: TRBV7-2
clone size: few
J gene: TRBJ1-1
D gene: TRBD1

CDR3 DNA: TGTGCCAGCAGCCAGCAGAAGAACACTGAAGCTTTCTTT
CDR3 protein: CASSQQKNTEAFF
V gene: TRBV14
clone size: -
J gene: TRBJ1-1
D gene: -

CDR3 DNA: TGTGCCAGCAGCGTTAGCGGGGCAGGCAATGAGCAGTTCTTC
CDR3 protein: CASSVSGAGNEQFF
V gene: TRBV9
clone size: -
J gene: TRBJ2-1
D gene: TRBD2

CDR3 DNA: TGTGCCAGCACGTCCGGGGGGGCTGGGTACACTGAAGCTTTCTTT
CDR3 protein: CASTSGGAGYTEAFF
V gene: TRBV6-5
clone size: -
J gene: TRBJ1-1
D gene: -

CDR3 DNA: TGTGCCAGTAGCGAGGATGAAAAACTGTTTTTT
CDR3 protein: CASSEDEKLFF
V gene: TRBV19
clone size: -
J gene: TRBJ1-4
D gene: -

CDR3 DNA: TGTGCCACCAGCAGTGGGACATCCTATGGCTACACCTTC
CDR3 protein: CATSSGTSYGYTF
V gene: TRBV15
clone size: -
J gene: TRBJ1-2
D gene: -

CDR3 DNA: TGTGCCAGTAGTCCACGGACAGGGGGAGGTGAAAAACTGTTTTTT
CDR3 protein: CASSPRTGGGEKLFF
V gene: TRBV19
clone size: few
J gene: TRBJ1-4
D gene: TRBD1

CDR3 DNA: TGTGCCAGCAGCTTGCCCGGTGGCGAGCAGTACTTC
CDR3 protein: CASSLPGGEQYF
V gene: TRBV3-1/TRBV3-2
clone size: -
J gene: TRBJ2-7
D gene: -

CDR3 DNA: TGTGCCAGCAGCTTAGAGAGGCGGGAGACCAACAATGAGCAGTTCTTC
CDR3 protein: CASSLERRETNNEQFF
V gene: TRBV7-2
clone size: -
J gene: TRBJ2-1
D gene: TRBD2

CDR3 DNA: TGTGCCAGCAGTTTTGGCCGTAACTATGGCTACACCTTC
CDR3 protein: CASSFGRNYGYTF
V gene: TRBV12-3/TRBV12-4
clone size: few
J gene: TRBJ1-2
D gene: -

CDR3 DNA: TGCGCCAGCAGTCTAGCGGGAGCGTCCTACGAGCAGTACTTC
CDR3 protein: CASSLAGASYEQYF
V gene: TRBV10-2
clone size: -
J gene: TRBJ2-7
D gene: TRBD2

CDR3 DNA: TGTGCCAGCAGCTCAAACGGACTAGCGGTTTCCTACAATGAGCAGTTCTTC
CDR3 protein: CASSSNGLAVSYNEQFF
V gene: TRBV11-3
clone size: -
J gene: TRBJ2-1
D gene: TRBD2